This T cell receptor beta chain was sequenced during a study of blood T cells in healthy people across ages. V lost 4 bases, J lost 4 bases, and 13 bases lay in between. Germline-derived CDR1 and CDR2 are SQVTM and ANQGSEA. The CDR3 covers 13 residues. General study findings and limits: In the absence of known donor CMV status, changes in expanded clonotypes were possibly confounded.

The use of a sample-barcoded 5' primer and a J-beta primer mix characterized a second PCR of about 7 to 12 cycles. Tags on each cDNA molecule came from a template-switch adaptor with 12 random nucleotides. A single record per CDR3 protein comes from TCRdb applying MiXCR to the 5' RACE reads. The sample contains 1.5 million to 2 million distinct CDR3 sequences, 35% to 50% of which appear only once. On this clonotype itself: Its specificity is unknown.

The V and J genes are TRBV29-1 and TRBJ1-2, with D perhaps TRBD1 (6 bases). Sample: blood. This TCR derives from a human donor in good health. The CDR3 region has the DNA TGCAGCGTTGTACAGGGCCCTAGCTATGGCTACACCTTC. As protein: CSVVQGPSYGYTF.